The clone carrying this T cell receptor beta chain showed up just a few times. This sample was taken from a study of blood T cells in healthy people across ages. Alongside a J-beta primer mix, a sample-barcoded 5' primer served in a second PCR lasting about 7 to 11 cycles. One entry per CDR3 protein, called by TCRdb with MiXCR from the 5' RACE reads. The sample has around 780,000 distinct CDR3 sequences, about 61% seen once. The CDR3 consists of 16 residues. Trimming at V came to 1 base and at J to 4 bases, leaving 10 bases not matched to a gene. Germline-derived CDR1 and CDR2 are LGHNA and YSLEER. Sequencing input: blood. The chain carries TRBV4-3 and TRBJ2-7, with 7 positions matching TRBD1. This clonotype was obtained from a man aged 35 to 55 in good health. CDR3 in amino acids: CASSQVGTVSLYEQYF. CDR3 in DNA: TGCGCCAGCAGCCAAGTCGGGACAGTAAGCCTTTACGAGCAGTACTTC.